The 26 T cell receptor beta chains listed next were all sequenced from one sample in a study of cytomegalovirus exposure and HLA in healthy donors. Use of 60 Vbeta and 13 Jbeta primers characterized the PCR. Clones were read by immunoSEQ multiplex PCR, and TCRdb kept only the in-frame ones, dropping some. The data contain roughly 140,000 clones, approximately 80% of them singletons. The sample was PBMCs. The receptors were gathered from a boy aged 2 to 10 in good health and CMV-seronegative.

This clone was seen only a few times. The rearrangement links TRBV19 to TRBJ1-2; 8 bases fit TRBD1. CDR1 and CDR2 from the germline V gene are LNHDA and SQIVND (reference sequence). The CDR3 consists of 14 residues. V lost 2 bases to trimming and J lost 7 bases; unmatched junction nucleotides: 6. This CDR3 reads CASSIPGQGGGYTF. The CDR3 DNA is TGTGCCAGTAGTATACCCGGACAGGGCGGTGGCTACACCTTC. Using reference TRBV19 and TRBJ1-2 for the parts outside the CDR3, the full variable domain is DGGITQSPKYLFRKEGQNVTLSCEQNLNHDAMYWYRQDPGQGLRLIYYSQIVNDFQKGDIAEGYSVSREKKESFPLTVTSAQKNPTAFYLCASSIPGQGGGYTFGSGTRLTVV.

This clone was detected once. The chain's CDR3 is CASRTTGGGEKLFF. Written as DNA, the CDR3 is TGTGCCAGTAGGACCACAGGGGGCGGTGAAAAACTGTTTTTT. The chain employs TRBV19 and TRBJ1-4; 9 bases align to TRBD1. With V trimmed by 6 bases and J by 7 bases, 6 bases remained unmatched. The germline V gene encodes CDR1 LNHDA and CDR2 SQIVND (reference sequence). CDR3 length: 14 residues.

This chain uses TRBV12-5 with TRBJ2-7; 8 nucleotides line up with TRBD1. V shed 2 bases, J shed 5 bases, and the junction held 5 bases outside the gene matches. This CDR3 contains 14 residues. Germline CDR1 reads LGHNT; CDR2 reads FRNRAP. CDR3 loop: CASGLRQGAHEQYF. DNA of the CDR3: TGTGCTAGTGGTTTGCGGCAGGGGGCTCACGAGCAGTACTTC.

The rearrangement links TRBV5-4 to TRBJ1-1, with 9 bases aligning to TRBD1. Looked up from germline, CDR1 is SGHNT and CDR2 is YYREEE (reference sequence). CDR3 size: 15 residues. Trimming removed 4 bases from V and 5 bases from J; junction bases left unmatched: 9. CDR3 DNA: TGTGCCAGCAGCCATCCGGGACAGGGAGGGACTGAAGCTTTCTTT. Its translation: CASSHPGQGGTEAFF.

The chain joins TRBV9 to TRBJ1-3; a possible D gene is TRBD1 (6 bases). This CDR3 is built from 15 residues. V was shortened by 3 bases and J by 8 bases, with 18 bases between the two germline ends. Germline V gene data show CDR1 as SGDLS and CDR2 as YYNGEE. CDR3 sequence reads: CASSGRGGYMDTIYF. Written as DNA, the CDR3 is TGTGCCAGCAGCGGAAGGGGGGGATATATGGACACCATATATTTT. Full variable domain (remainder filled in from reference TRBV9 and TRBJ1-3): DSGVTQTPKHLITATGQRVTLRCSPRSGDLSVYWYQQSLDQGLQFLIQYYNGEERAKGNILERFSAQQFPDLHSELNLSSLELGDSALYFCASSGRGGYMDTIYFGEGSWLTVV.

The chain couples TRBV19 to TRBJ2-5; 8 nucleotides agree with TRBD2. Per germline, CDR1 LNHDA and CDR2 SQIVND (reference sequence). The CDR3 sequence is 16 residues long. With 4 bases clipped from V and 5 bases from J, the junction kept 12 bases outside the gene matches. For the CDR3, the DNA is TGTGCCAGTAGTACGAATAGCGGGACTGCCCGGGAGACCCAGTACTTC. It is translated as CASSTNSGTARETQYF.

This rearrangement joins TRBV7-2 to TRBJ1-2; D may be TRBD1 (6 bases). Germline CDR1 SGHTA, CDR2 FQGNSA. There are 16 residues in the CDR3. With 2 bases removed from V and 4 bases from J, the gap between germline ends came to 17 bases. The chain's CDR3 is CASSLSSTGTLYGYTF. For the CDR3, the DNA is TGTGCCAGCAGCTTATCCTCTACAGGGACACTCTATGGCTACACCTTC.

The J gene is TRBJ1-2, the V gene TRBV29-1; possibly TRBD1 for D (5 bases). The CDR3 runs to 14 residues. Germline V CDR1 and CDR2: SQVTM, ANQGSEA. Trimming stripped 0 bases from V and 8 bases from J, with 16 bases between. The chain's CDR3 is CSVEEDMRRVGYTF. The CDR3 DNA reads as TGCAGCGTTGAAGAGGACATGCGACGTGTGGGCTACACCTTC.

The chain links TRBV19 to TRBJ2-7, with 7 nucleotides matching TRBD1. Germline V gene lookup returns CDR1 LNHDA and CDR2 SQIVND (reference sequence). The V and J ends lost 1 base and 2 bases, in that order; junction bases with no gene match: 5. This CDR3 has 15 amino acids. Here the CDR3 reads CASSIGRDRAYEQYF. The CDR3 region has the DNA TGTGCCAGTAGTATAGGACGGGACAGAGCCTACGAGCAGTACTTC.

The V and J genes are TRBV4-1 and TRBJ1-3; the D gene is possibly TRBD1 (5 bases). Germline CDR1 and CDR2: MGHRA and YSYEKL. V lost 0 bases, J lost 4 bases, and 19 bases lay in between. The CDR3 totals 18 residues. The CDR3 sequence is CASSQEVSAYRKGNTIYF. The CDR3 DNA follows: TGCGCCAGCAGCCAAGAGGTTTCGGCCTACAGGAAGGGAAACACCATATATTTT.

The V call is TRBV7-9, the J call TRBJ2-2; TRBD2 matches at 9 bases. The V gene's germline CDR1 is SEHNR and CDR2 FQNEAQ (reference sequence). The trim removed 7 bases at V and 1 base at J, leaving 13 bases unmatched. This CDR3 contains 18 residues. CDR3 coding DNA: TGTGCCAGCACCCGGCCCGGTCTAGCGGGGCTGAACACCGGGGAGCTGTTTTTT. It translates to CASTRPGLAGLNTGELFF. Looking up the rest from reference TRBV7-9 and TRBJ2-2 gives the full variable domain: DTGVSQNPRHKITKRGQNVTFRCDPISEHNRLYWYRQTLGQGPEFLTYFQNEAQLEKSRLLSDRFSAERPKGSFSTLEIQRTEQGDSAMYLCASTRPGLAGLNTGELFFGEGSRLTVL.

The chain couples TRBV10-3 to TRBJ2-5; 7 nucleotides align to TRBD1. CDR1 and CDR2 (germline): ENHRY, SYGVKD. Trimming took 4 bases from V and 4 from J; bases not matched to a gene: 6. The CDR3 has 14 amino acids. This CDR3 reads CAISVGTARETQYF. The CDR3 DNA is TGTGCCATCAGTGTTGGGACAGCACGAGAGACCCAGTACTTC.

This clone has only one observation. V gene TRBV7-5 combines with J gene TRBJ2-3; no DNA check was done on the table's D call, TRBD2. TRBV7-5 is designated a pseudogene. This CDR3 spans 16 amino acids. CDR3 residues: CVRSLRMAGSTDTQYF. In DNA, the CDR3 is TGTGTCAGAAGCTTACGGATGGCGGGGAGCACAGATACGCAGTATTTT.

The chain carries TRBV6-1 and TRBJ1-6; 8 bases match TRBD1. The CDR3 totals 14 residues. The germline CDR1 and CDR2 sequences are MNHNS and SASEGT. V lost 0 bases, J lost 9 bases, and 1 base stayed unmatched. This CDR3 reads CASSEAGTGSPLHF. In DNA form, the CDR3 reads TGTGCCAGCAGTGAAGCGGGGACAGGTTCACCCCTCCACTTT.

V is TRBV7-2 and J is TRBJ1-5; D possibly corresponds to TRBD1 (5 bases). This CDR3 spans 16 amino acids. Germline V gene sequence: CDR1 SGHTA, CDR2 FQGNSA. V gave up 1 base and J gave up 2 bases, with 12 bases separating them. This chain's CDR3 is CASSLGPGLRNQPQHF. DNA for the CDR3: TGTGCCAGCAGCTTAGGGCCAGGGCTTCGCAATCAGCCCCAGCATTTT.

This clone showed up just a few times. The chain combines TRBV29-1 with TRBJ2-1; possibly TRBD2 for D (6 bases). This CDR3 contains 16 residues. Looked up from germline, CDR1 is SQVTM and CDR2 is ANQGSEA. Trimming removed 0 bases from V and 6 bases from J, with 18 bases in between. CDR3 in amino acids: CSVEDLSGTSTNEQFF. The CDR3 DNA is TGCAGCGTTGAAGACCTCTCCGGGACTTCGACCAATGAGCAGTTCTTC.

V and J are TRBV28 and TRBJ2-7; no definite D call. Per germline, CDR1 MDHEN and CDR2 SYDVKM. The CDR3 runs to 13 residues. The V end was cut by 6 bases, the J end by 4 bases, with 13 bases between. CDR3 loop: CASSSQNGYEQYF. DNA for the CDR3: TGTGCCAGCAGCTCACAAAACGGGTACGAGCAGTACTTC.

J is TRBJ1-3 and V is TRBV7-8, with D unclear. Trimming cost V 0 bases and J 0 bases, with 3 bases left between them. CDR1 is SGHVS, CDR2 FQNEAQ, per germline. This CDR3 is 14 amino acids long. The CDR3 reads CASSLAASGNTIYF. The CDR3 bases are TGTGCCAGCAGCTTAGCAGCCTCTGGAAACACCATATATTTT.

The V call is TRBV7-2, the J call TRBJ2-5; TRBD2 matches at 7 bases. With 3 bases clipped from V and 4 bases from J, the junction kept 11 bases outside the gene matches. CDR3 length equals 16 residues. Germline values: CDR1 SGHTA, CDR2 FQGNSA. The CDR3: CASSFLAREVGETQYF. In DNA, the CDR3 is TGTGCCAGCAGCTTTCTTGCACGGGAGGTCGGAGAGACCCAGTACTTC.

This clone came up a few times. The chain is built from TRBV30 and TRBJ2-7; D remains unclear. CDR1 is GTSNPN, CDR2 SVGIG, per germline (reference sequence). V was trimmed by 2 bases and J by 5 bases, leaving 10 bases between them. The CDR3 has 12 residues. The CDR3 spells CAWSPHLNEQYF. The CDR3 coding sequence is TGTGCCTGGAGTCCACATCTCAACGAGCAGTACTTC.

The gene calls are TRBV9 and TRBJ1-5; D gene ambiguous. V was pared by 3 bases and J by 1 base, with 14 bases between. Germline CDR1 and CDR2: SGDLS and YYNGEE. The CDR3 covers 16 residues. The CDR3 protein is CASSGGSWLSNQPQHF. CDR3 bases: TGTGCCAGCAGCGGAGGGTCTTGGTTGAGCAATCAGCCCCAGCATTTT. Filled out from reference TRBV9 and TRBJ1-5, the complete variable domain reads DSGVTQTPKHLITATGQRVTLRCSPRSGDLSVYWYQQSLDQGLQFLIQYYNGEERAKGNILERFSAQQFPDLHSELNLSSLELGDSALYFCASSGGSWLSNQPQHFGDGTRLSIL.

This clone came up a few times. DNA of the CDR3: TGCAGTGCTAAGATTCAGTACGAGCAGTACTTC. It translates to CSAKIQYEQYF. This chain uses TRBV20-1 with TRBJ2-7; D is uncertain. The CDR3 has 11 amino acids. The germline gives CDR1 DFQATT, CDR2 SNEGSKA (reference sequence). Trimming took off 4 bases at V and 4 bases at J, with 8 bases between the two ends.

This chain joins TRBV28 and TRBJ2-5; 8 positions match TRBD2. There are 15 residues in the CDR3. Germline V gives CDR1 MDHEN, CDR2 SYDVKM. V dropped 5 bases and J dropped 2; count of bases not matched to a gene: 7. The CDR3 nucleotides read TGTGCCAGCAGTCCCAGGGCGGGAGGTCAAGAGACCCAGTACTTC. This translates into CASSPRAGGQETQYF.

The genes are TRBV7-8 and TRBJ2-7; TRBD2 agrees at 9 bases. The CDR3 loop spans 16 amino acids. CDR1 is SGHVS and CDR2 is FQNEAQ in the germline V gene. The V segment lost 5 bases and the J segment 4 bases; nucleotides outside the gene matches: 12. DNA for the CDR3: TGTGCCAGCAGCCCGATCATAGCGGGAGCCACATACGAGCAGTACTTC. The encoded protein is CASSPIIAGATYEQYF.

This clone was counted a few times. The CDR3: CASSPGATIQETQYF. Here the CDR3 DNA reads TGTGCCAGCAGCCCCGGAGCCACTATTCAAGAGACCCAGTACTTC. The rearrangement uses TRBV14 and TRBJ2-5; no clear D. V was trimmed by 4 bases and J by 2 bases, leaving 14 bases between them. Germline V lookup: CDR1 SGHDN, CDR2 FVKESK. The CDR3 is made up of 15 amino acids.

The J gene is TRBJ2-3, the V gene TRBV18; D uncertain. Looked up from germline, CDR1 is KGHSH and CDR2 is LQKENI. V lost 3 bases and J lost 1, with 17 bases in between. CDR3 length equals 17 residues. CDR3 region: CASSPLPVVFGTDTQYF. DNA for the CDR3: TGTGCCAGCTCACCCCTACCCGTAGTTTTTGGCACAGATACGCAGTATTTT.